Listed here is a single TCR beta chain. The antigen is not known. The table came from immunoSEQ multiplex PCR; TCRdb's copy has only in-frame clones and leaves some out. In the table there are about 24,000 clones, about 90% of which are singletons. This sample stems from a study of T cells in localized non-small cell lung cancer. Study results and limitations: Highest T cell clonality was seen in uninvolved adjacent lung, surpassing that measured in tumor. Median detection of top 100 tumor clones in adjacent lung was around 59 clones. It remains possible that heterogeneity exists, since only one tumor region was sequenced. Overall survival was longer when the density of T cells in the blood was higher.

CDR3 length: 14 amino acids. The sequencing here drew on peripheral blood, taken before any cancer treatment. V usage is TRBV21-1 and J usage is TRBJ2-7; the table names TRBD2, a call not compared with the DNA. TRBV21-1 is marked as a pseudogene. The TCR sequence derives from a male donor older than 55 with stage I squamous cell lung carcinoma. The CDR3 loop is CASRKVRGTYEQYF. The CDR3 bases are TGTGCCAGCAGAAAGGTCCGGGGAACCTACGAGCAGTACTTC.